What follows is one TCR beta chain and its context. These data are taken from a study of control samples from healthy donors and cancer patients. The CDR3 is 16 residues long. The germline CDR1 and CDR2 sequences are MNHEY and SVGEGT. Between the trimmed V and J ends, which lost 2 bases and 6 bases, there was a span of 19 bases. The method was immunoSEQ multiplex PCR; TCRdb's version includes in-frame clones alone and lacks a portion of them. Of some 150,000 clones in the sample, 80% to 95% were seen once. The sequencing input was blood. The clonotype was recovered from a woman aged 60-75 years in good health. V gene TRBV6-2 or TRBV6-3 combines with J gene TRBJ1-2; D not certain. The CDR3 DNA reads TGTGCCAGCAGTTACCCCGACCGGGGTCTGGACGATGGCTACACCTTC. It encodes CASSYPDRGLDDGYTF.